This entry concerns a single T cell receptor (beta chain). The target antigen is unknown. The J segment lost 1 base and the V segment lost 4 bases, leaving 4 bases of the junction unmatched. The CDR3 is made up of 16 amino acids. Germline V gives CDR1 SGHRS, CDR2 YFSETQ. This specimen comes from a study of beta chain features in type 1 diabetes. Study-wide results and limits: When Type 1 diabetes patients were examined, their TCRB CDR3s proved moderately but significantly shorter in all four CD4+ subsets. At VDJ recombination sites, type 1 diabetes patients had fewer insertions and more deleted nucleotides.

A CD45RO/CCR7/CD25/CD127/CD95/CD27 panel sorted naive, central memory, regulatory and stem cell-like memory CD4+ cells. The study reverse transcribed the entire isolated RNA, so it sequenced expressed TCRB transcripts. The assay was immunoSEQ multiplex PCR, and TCRdb's table has in-frame clones only and misses some. The profile shows around 150,000 clones, about 9.3% of them singletons. This TCR came from a man aged 25 to 40 with type 1 diabetes. The chain links TRBV5-1 to TRBJ2-2; 10 nucleotides match TRBD2. The sequencing sample was made of central memory CD4+ T cells from blood. The CDR3 sequence is CASSPRLAGNTGELFF. CDR3 sequence (DNA): TGCGCCAGCAGCCCGAGACTAGCGGGGAACACCGGGGAGCTGTTTTTT.